The source of this TCR beta chain is a study of T cells in Graves' hyperthyroidism and ophthalmopathy. The germline gives CDR1 SGDLS, CDR2 YYNGEE. This CDR3 spans 14 amino acids. The germline V and J ends were trimmed by 7 bases and 1 base, with 14 bases remaining between them. TCR beta CDR3 region amplification was performed from RNA transcripts. The HTBI primer set served for first-round RT-PCR of the TCR CDR3. One entry per CDR3 protein results from TCRdb running MiXCR on the multiplex PCR reads. This repertoire shows some 800,000 distinct CDR3 sequences, 35% to 40% found once; its top ten account for 7.5% to 9.5%.

The chain is built from TRBV9 and TRBJ1-1; D is unclear. Sequencing was performed on blood. The source of this sequence is a man younger than 30 with Graves' hyperthyroidism. CDR3 nucleotide sequence: TGTGCCAGCTCACCAGCGTCAGGGAACACTGAAGCTTTCTTT. It codes for CASSPASGNTEAFF. The complete variable domain, with remaining parts taken from reference TRBV9 and TRBJ1-1, reads DSGVTQTPKHLITATGQRVTLRCSPRSGDLSVYWYQQSLDQGLQFLIQYYNGEERAKGNILERFSAQQFPDLHSELNLSSLELGDSALYFCASSPASGNTEAFFGQGTRLTVV.